This T cell receptor beta chain was recovered during a study of shared clonotypes between healthy human individuals. The repertoire was sequenced with immunoSEQ multiplex PCR; TCRdb's copy has only in-frame clones and lacks some. Seen here are about 1,800,000 clones, about 95% observed once, and the top ten hold approximately 1%. V lost 6 bases, J lost 4 bases, and 12 bases lay in between. The germline gives CDR1 MDHEN, CDR2 SYDVKM. The CDR3 covers 13 residues. This clone was recorded only once. Naive CD8 cells lacked CD45RO and underwent positive selection for CCR7, leaving out terminally differentiated effector memory CD45RA+ cells.

Sequencing was performed on naive CD8+ T cells sorted from blood. The source of this sequence is a man between 18 and 29 years old in good health. The chain joins TRBV28 to TRBJ1-1; D unresolved. In DNA, the CDR3 is TGTGCCAGCAGCTGGGTAGGAGTCACTGAAGCTTTCTTT. Its protein is CASSWVGVTEAFF.